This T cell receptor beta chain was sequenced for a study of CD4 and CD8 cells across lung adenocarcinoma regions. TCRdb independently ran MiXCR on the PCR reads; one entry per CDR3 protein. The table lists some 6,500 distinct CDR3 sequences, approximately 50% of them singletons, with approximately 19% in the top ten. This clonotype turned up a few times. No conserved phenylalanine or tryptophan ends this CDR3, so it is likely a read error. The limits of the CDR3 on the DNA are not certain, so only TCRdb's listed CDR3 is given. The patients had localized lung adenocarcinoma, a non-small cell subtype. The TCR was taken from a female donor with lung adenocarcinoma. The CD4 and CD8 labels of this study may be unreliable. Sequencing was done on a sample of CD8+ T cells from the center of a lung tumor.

The CDR3 region is CIFSRDGVSPC. The chain is built from TRBV18 and TRBJ2-5. Ends included, the CDR3 has 11 residues. CDR1 KGHSH and CDR2 LQKENI come from the germline V gene.